This note documents a single T cell receptor (beta chain) sequence. Antigen: not known. This specimen comes from a study of tumor and adjacent non-tumor tissue in lung cancer. Study-wide context: Some 4.2 million productive TCRbeta reads were obtained per sample on average.

RNA was extracted from bulk tissue without any cell sorting. General study results and limits: Significantly higher TCR diversity was found in tumor than normal lung. Shorter survival was associated with higher TCR diversity in tumors.

Three rounds of nested PCR, following a modified ARM-PCR protocol, produced the TCRbeta library. Each CDR3 protein is one row after TCRdb ran MiXCR on the multiplex PCR reads. The data hold 200,000 to 250,000 distinct CDR3 sequences, with about 76% observed a single time. Sequencing was performed on lung tumor tissue. The TCR was taken from a man aged 55 to 70 with non-small cell lung cancer.

The chain's CDR3 is CASSPGHRRKEAFF. In nucleotides, the CDR3 is TGTGCCAGCAGCCCGGGACATAGGCGGAAAGAAGCTTTCTTT. The V call is TRBV11-2, the J call TRBJ1-1, with a weak D call TRBD1 (6 bases). Between the trimmed V and J ends, which lost 5 bases and 8 bases, there was a span of 18 bases. Germline V gives CDR1 SGHAT, CDR2 FQNNGV. The CDR3 length is 14 residues.